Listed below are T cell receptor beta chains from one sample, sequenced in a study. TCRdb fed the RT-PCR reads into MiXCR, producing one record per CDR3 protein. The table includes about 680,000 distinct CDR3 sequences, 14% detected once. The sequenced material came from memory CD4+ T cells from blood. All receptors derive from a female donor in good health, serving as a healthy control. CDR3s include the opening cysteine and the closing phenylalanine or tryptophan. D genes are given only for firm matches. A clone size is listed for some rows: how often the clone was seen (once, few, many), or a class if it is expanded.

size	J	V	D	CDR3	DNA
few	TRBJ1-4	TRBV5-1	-	CASSFDTPREKLFF	TGCGCCAGCAGCTTTGACACACCGAGAGAAAAACTGTTTTTT
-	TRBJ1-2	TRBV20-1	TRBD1	CSARDTGTGDGYTF	TGCAGTGCTAGAGACACCGGGACAGGGGATGGCTACACCTTC
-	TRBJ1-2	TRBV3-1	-	CASSQGQPYGYTF	TGTGCCAGCAGCCAAGGGCAGCCGTATGGCTACACCTTC
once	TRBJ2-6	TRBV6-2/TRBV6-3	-	CASSYSGSAGANVLTF	TGTGCCAGCAGTTACTCGGGGTCCGCTGGGGCCAACGTCCTGACTTTC
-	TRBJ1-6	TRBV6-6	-	CASRFGSIAGNSPLHF	TGTGCCAGCAGGTTCGGATCAATCGCGGGGAATTCACCCCTCCACTTT
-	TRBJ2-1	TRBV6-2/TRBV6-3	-	CASSYGQGQRQFF	TGTGCCAGCAGTTACGGGCAGGGGCAAAGGCAGTTCTTC
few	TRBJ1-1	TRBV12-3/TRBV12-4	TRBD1	CASGKGQVNTEAFF	TGTGCCAGCGGAAAGGGACAGGTTAACACTGAAGCTTTCTTT
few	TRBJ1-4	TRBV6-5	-	CASSYVQGNGLFF	TGTGCCAGCAGTTACGTGCAGGGGAACGGACTGTTTTTT
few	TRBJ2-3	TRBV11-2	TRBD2	CASSSYGTSGTDTQYF	TGTGCCAGCAGCTCTTACGGGACTAGCGGCACAGATACGCAGTATTTT
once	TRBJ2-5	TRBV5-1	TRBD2	CASSPGLAGSETQYF	TGCGCCAGCAGTCCCGGACTAGCGGGGTCTGAGACCCAGTACTTC
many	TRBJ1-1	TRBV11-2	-	CASSLASDVTEAFF	TGTGCCAGCAGCTTAGCGAGCGACGTCACTGAAGCTTTCTTT
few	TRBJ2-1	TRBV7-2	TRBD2	CASGLFSGSSYNEQFF	TGTGCCAGCGGGCTTTTTAGCGGGAGCTCCTACAATGAGCAGTTCTTC
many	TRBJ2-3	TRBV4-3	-	CASSQDWGSRTDTQYF	TGCGCCAGCAGCCAAGATTGGGGCAGCCGCACAGATACGCAGTATTTT